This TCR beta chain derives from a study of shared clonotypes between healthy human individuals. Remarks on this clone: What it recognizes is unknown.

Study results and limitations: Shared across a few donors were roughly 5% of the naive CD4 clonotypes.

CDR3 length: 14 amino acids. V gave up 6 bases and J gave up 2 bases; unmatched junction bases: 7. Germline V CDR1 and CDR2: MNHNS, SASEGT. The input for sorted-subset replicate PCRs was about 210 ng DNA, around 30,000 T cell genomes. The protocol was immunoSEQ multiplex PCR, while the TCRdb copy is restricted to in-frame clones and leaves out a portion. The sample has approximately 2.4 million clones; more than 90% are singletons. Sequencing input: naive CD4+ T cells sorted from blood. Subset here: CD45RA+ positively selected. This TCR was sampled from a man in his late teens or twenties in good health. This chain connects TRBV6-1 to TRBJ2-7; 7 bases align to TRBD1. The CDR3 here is CASRADREPYEQYF. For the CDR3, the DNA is TGTGCCAGCAGAGCAGACAGGGAACCCTACGAGCAGTACTTC.